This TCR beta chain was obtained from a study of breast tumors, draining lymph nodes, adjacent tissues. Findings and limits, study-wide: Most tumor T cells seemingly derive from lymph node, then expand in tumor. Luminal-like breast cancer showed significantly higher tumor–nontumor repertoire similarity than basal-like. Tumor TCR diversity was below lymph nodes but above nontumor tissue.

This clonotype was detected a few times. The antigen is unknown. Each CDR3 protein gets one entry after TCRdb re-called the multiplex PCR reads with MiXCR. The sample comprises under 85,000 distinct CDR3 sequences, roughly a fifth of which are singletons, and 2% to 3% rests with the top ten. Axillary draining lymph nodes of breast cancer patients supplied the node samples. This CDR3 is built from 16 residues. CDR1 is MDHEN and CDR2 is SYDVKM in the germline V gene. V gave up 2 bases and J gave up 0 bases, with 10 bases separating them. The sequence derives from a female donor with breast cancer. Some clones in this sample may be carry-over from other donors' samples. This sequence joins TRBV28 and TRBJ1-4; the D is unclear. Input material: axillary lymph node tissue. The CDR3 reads CASSLAHSTTNEKLFF. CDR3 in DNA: TGTGCCAGCAGTTTAGCCCACAGCACAACTAATGAAAAACTGTTTTTT.